Listed below are T cell receptor beta chains from one sample, sequenced in a study of healthy donors' naive CD4 and CD8 T cells. TCRdb re-derived calls from the reads in MiXCR, one entry per CDR3 protein. The sample records roughly 200,000 distinct CDR3 sequences, 74% being singletons. The sequenced sample consisted of naive CD4+ and CD8+ T cells sorted from blood, pooled from several donors. The receptor set was obtained from a pool of human donors in good health; the sample pools cells from several healthy donors. CDR3s include the opening cysteine and the closing phenylalanine or tryptophan. Fields, in order: V gene, D gene, J gene, clone size, CDR3 protein, CDR3 DNA. D genes are given only for firm matches. Expanded clones are given a class, and other clones once, few, many or no size at all.

>TRBV29-1|.|TRBJ1-1|.
CSAPGSNTEAFF
TGCAGCGCCCCGGGTAGTAACACTGAAGCTTTCTTT
>TRBV29-1|TRBD2|TRBJ2-3|.
CSLRGTTSTDTQYF
TGCAGCCTCCGCGGGACTACTAGCACAGATACGCAGTATTTT
>TRBV5-5|TRBD2|TRBJ2-3|.
CASSFAAGGLGDTQYF
TGTGCCAGCAGCTTTGCAGCGGGAGGGCTAGGAGATACGCAGTATTTT
>TRBV29-1|TRBD1|TRBJ1-1|.
CSVAGQFITEAFF
TGCAGCGTTGCGGGACAGTTCATCACTGAAGCTTTCTTT
>TRBV30|.|TRBJ2-6|.
CAWTPRLGPSSGANVLTF
TGTGCCTGGACCCCCCGCCTGGGGCCTTCCTCTGGGGCCAACGTCCTGACTTTC
>TRBV6-5|TRBD1|TRBJ2-1|.
CASSYSTDRGRRNEQFF
TGTGCCAGCAGTTACTCGACGGACAGGGGGCGCCGCAATGAGCAGTTCTTC
>TRBV28|TRBD2|TRBJ2-1|.
CASSPPSGRAYNEQFF
TGTGCCAGCAGTCCTCCTAGCGGGAGGGCCTACAATGAGCAGTTCTTC
>TRBV6-5|TRBD2|TRBJ2-7|.
CASSVAGGTYEQYF
TGTGCCAGCAGTGTTGCGGGAGGTACCTACGAGCAGTACTTC
>TRBV11-2|.|TRBJ2-5|.
CASSLPGGGETQYF
TGTGCCAGCAGCTTGCCTGGGGGAGGAGAGACCCAGTACTTC
>TRBV29-1|.|TRBJ2-5|.
CSGESSQETQYF
TGCAGCGGGGAAAGCTCCCAAGAGACCCAGTACTTC
>TRBV29-1|.|TRBJ1-1|.
CSVVRGGTEAFF
TGCAGCGTTGTTAGGGGCGGCACTGAAGCTTTCTTT
>TRBV24-1|TRBD2|TRBJ2-1|.
CATTAGTSGNEQFF
TGTGCCACCACCGCCGGGACTAGCGGGAATGAGCAGTTCTTC
>TRBV29-1|.|TRBJ1-1|.
CSVVPVFMNTEAFF
TGCAGCGTTGTGCCCGTTTTCATGAACACTGAAGCTTTCTTT
>TRBV12-3/TRBV12-4|.|TRBJ2-1|.
CASGRLYNEQFF
TGTGCCAGCGGGAGACTCTACAATGAGCAGTTCTTC
>TRBV11-1|.|TRBJ2-3|.
CASSLAPRVTDTQYF
TGTGCCAGCAGCTTAGCCCCCAGGGTCACAGATACGCAGTATTTT
>TRBV12-3/TRBV12-4|.|TRBJ1-1|.
CASSFEGAVNTEAFF
TGTGCCAGCAGTTTTGAGGGTGCGGTGAACACTGAAGCTTTCTTT
>TRBV29-1|.|TRBJ2-3|.
CSVEAHLSDTQYF
TGCAGCGTTGAAGCCCACCTCTCAGATACGCAGTATTTT
>TRBV24-1|.|TRBJ2-5|.
CATSDLKTQYF
TGTGCCACCAGTGATTTGAAGACCCAGTACTTC
>TRBV19|.|TRBJ1-1|once
CASRDRGRAPNTEAFF
TGTGCCAGTAGGGATAGGGGCAGGGCACCGAACACTGAAGCTTTCTTT
>TRBV30|.|TRBJ1-2|few
CALQGHGYTF
TGTGCCTTACAGGGCCATGGCTACACCTTC
>TRBV6-5|.|TRBJ2-6|.
CASSYSDSGANVLTF
TGTGCCAGCAGTTATTCTGACTCCGGGGCCAACGTCCTGACTTTC
>TRBV10-3|.|TRBJ1-2|.
CAISGGRDPNYGYTF
TGTGCCATCAGTGGGGGCAGGGACCCTAACTATGGCTACACCTTC
>TRBV29-1|.|TRBJ1-2|.
CSVGTGSNGYTF
TGCAGCGTTGGCACAGGGTCCAATGGCTACACCTTC
>TRBV19|TRBD2|TRBJ2-7|.
CASSFGTSGVYEQYF
TGTGCCAGTAGTTTCGGGACTAGCGGGGTCTACGAGCAGTACTTC
>TRBV19|.|TRBJ2-1|few
CASRGGRRELGNEQFF
TGTGCCAGTAGAGGAGGGCGACGGGAGCTTGGAAATGAGCAGTTCTTC
>TRBV2|.|TRBJ1-2|.
CASRDPGIVDGYTF
TGTGCCAGCAGGGACCCTGGAATAGTGGATGGCTACACCTTC
>TRBV6-1|TRBD2|TRBJ2-7|.
CAASGSSYEQYF
TGTGCCGCTAGCGGGAGTAGCTACGAGCAGTACTTC
>TRBV7-2|.|TRBJ1-2|.
CASMGSSRRSGYTF
TGTGCCAGCATGGGGTCCTCCAGACGAAGTGGCTACACCTTC
>TRBV29-1|TRBD2|TRBJ2-1|.
CSVELAGGYNEQFF
TGCAGCGTCGAACTAGCGGGAGGGTACAATGAGCAGTTCTTC
>TRBV29-1|.|TRBJ2-1|.
CSVTDPSSYNEQFF
TGCAGCGTTACTGACCCGAGCTCCTACAATGAGCAGTTCTTC
>TRBV6-6|.|TRBJ2-5|.
CASRRQGAETQYF
TGTGCCAGCAGAAGGCAGGGTGCGGAGACCCAGTACTTC
>TRBV19|.|TRBJ2-7|.
CASSGGREQYF
TGTGCCAGTAGTGGGGGTCGGGAGCAGTACTTC
>TRBV29-1|.|TRBJ2-1|.
CSVGDLLYNEQFF
TGCAGCGTTGGGGACTTGCTTTACAATGAGCAGTTCTTC
>TRBV4-2|.|TRBJ2-1|once
CASSQGGEYKYNEQFF
TGTGCCAGCAGCCAAGGAGGTGAATATAAATACAATGAGCAGTTCTTC
>TRBV6-2/TRBV6-3|.|TRBJ2-1|.
CASTPYRERNEQFF
TGTGCCAGCACTCCCTACAGGGAAAGGAATGAGCAGTTCTTC
>TRBV6-4|.|TRBJ1-6|.
CASSAPRVTYNSPLHF
TGTGCCAGCAGTGCCCCCAGGGTAACCTATAATTCACCCCTCCACTTT
>TRBV29-1|TRBD1|TRBJ2-2|few
CSVRTGNTGELFF
TGCAGCGTGCGGACAGGGAACACCGGGGAGCTGTTTTTT
>TRBV13|TRBD1|TRBJ2-1|few
CASSSTGVTPYNEQFF
TGTGCCAGCAGCTCTACAGGGGTTACACCCTACAATGAGCAGTTCTTC
>TRBV4-2|TRBD2|TRBJ2-5|.
CASSPEGSGSGETQYF
TGTGCCAGCAGCCCTGAGGGTAGCGGGAGTGGGGAGACCCAGTACTTC
>TRBV20-1|TRBD2|TRBJ2-7|.
CSARRLAGGLSYEQYF
TGCAGTGCTAGAAGACTAGCGGGGGGACTCTCCTACGAGCAGTACTTC
>TRBV29-1|TRBD2|TRBJ2-7|.
CSVDQSGDSYEQYF
TGCAGCGTGGACCAAAGCGGGGATTCCTACGAGCAGTACTTC
>TRBV10-3|.|TRBJ2-1|.
CAISEAPGAEDEQFF
TGTGCCATCAGTGAGGCCCCCGGGGCCGAGGATGAGCAGTTCTTC
>TRBV6-1|.|TRBJ1-1|.
CASISTAMNTEAFF
TGTGCCAGCATCTCGACAGCTATGAACACTGAAGCTTTCTTT
>TRBV19|TRBD1|TRBJ1-2|.
CASSDSTGLLYGYTF
TGTGCCAGTAGCGACTCGACAGGGCTACTCTATGGCTACACCTTC
>TRBV6-2/TRBV6-3|.|TRBJ1-2|.
CASRSTGLYGYTF
TGTGCCAGCAGATCGACAGGCCTCTATGGCTACACCTTC
>TRBV2|.|TRBJ2-1|.
CASTLSYNEQFF
TGTGCCAGCACCCTGAGCTACAATGAGCAGTTCTTC
>TRBV12-3/TRBV12-4|.|TRBJ1-1|.
CASSHAPSTEAFF
TGTGCCAGCAGTCACGCTCCGAGCACTGAAGCTTTCTTT
>TRBV29-1|TRBD1|TRBJ2-7|.
CSVRTGGDYEQYF
TGCAGCGTTAGGACAGGGGGCGACTACGAGCAGTACTTC
>TRBV27|.|TRBJ2-4|.
CASSLSGSRGIQYF
TGTGCCAGCAGTTTATCAGGATCCCGGGGCATTCAGTACTTC
>TRBV27|TRBD1|TRBJ1-5|few
CASSLVGTGFQPQHF
TGTGCCAGCAGTTTAGTTGGGACAGGGTTTCAGCCCCAGCATTTT
>TRBV29-1|TRBD1|TRBJ2-7|few
CSVEEGTGRYEQYF
TGCAGCGTTGAAGAAGGGACAGGGAGATACGAGCAGTACTTC
>TRBV29-1|TRBD1|TRBJ2-7|.
CSVEGFATGRSYEQYF
TGCAGCGTTGAAGGATTCGCGACAGGGCGGTCCTACGAGCAGTACTTC
>TRBV27|.|TRBJ1-1|.
CASSRVMNTEAFF
TGTGCCAGCAGTCGGGTAATGAACACTGAAGCTTTCTTT
>TRBV5-5|.|TRBJ2-3|once
CASSLVENTQYF
TGTGCCAGCAGCTTGGTCGAAAATACGCAGTATTTT
>TRBV5-4|.|TRBJ2-7|few
CASSLGDRNSYEQYF
TGTGCCAGCAGCTTGGGAGACAGAAATTCCTACGAGCAGTACTTC
>TRBV19|.|TRBJ2-3|.
CASSAQGADTQYF
TGTGCCAGTAGTGCACAGGGTGCAGATACGCAGTATTTT
>TRBV29-1|.|TRBJ2-1|.
CSVDPRRSYNEQFF
TGCAGCGTTGACCCTAGAAGGTCCTACAATGAGCAGTTCTTC